The source of this TCR beta chain is a study of blood T cells in healthy people across ages. The V and J ends lost 3 bases and 0 bases, in that order; junction bases with no gene match: 7. This CDR3 region has 16 residues. Study-wide results and limits: Compared with aged donors, long-lived donors showed fewer expanded clones, suggesting selection.

Primed by a sample-barcoded 5' primer and a J-beta primer mix, a second PCR proceeded for about 7 to 11 cycles. Every cDNA molecule carried a tag from a template-switch adaptor bearing 12 random nucleotides. TCRdb re-called the 5' RACE reads through MiXCR, storing one row per CDR3 protein. The table shows around 700,000 distinct CDR3 sequences, with around a quarter occurring only once. To note about this clonotype: Its target is not known.

These data were also filed under a second study, of T cells of mothers and their children.

The TCR was taken from a boy aged 5-17 years in good health. The chain links TRBV12-3 or TRBV12-4 to TRBJ2-5; 7 bases map to TRBD1. Material: blood. The CDR3 DNA reads TGTGCCAGCAGTTTCTCGGACAGGTCCTACCAAGAGACCCAGTACTTC. This translates into CASSFSDRSYQETQYF.